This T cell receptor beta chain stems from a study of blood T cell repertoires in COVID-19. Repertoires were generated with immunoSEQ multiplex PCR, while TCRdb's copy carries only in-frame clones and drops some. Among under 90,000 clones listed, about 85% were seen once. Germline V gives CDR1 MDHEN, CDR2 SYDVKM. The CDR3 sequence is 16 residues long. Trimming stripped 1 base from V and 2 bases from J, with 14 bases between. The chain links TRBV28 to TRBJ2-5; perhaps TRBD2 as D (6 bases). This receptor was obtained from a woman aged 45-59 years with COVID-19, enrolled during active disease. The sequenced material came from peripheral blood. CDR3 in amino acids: CASSLLTWEAQETQYF. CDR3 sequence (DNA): TGTGCCAGCAGTTTATTGACGTGGGAGGCGCAAGAGACCCAGTACTTC.